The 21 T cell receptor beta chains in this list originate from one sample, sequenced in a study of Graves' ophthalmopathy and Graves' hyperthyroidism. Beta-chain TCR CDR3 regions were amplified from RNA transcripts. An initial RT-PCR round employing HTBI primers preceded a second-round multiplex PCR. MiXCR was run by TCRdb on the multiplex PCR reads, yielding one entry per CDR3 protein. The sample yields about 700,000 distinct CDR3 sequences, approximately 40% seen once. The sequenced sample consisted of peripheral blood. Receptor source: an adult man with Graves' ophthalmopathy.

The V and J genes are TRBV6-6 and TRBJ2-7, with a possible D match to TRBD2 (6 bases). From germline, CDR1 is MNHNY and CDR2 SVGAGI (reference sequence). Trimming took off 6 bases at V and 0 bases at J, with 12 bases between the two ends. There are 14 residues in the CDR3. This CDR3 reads CASSYTSSSYEQYF. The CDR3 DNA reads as TGTGCCAGCAGCTACACTAGCTCCTCCTACGAGCAGTACTTC.

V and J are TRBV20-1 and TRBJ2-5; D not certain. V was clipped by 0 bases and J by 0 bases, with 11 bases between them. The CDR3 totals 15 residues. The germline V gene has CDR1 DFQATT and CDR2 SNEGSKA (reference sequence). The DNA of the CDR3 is TGCAGTGCTAGAGACCCGGCGGAGTACCAAGAGACCCAGTACTTC. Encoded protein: CSARDPAEYQETQYF.

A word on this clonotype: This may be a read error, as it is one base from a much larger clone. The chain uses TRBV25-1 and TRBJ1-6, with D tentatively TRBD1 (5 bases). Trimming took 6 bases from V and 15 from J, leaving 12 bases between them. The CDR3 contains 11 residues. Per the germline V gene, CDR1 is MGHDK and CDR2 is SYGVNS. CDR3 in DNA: TGTGCCAGCAGAGATAAGGGGAGCCTCCACTTT. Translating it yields CASRDKGSLHF.

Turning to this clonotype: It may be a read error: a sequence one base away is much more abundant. CDR3 in DNA: TGTGCCAGCAGCTTGAGGGCCCAGCGCGGCTACGAGCAGTACTTC. Protein sequence: CASSLRAQRGYEQYF. The chain uses TRBV7-9 and TRBJ2-5; D perhaps matches TRBD2 (5 bases). Near its end, the DNA agrees better with TRBJ2-7, so the J call may be wrong. Germline values: CDR1 SEHNR, CDR2 FQNEAQ (reference sequence). CDR3 length: 15 amino acids.

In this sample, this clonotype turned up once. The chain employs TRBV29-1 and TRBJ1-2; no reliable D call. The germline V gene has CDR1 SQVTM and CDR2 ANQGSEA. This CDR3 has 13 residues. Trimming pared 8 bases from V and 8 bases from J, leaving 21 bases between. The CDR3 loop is CSLAGGGVDGYTF. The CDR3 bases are TGCAGCTTGGCCGGAGGTGGGGTGGACGGCTACACCTTC.

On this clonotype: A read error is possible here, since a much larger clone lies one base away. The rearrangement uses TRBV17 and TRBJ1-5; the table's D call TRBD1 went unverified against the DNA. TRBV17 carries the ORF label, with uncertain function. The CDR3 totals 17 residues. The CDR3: CAGRERAGQVFRQPQHF. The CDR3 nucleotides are TGTGCCGGCAGAGAGAGGGCAGGACAGGTTTTTCGACAGCCCCAGCATTTT.

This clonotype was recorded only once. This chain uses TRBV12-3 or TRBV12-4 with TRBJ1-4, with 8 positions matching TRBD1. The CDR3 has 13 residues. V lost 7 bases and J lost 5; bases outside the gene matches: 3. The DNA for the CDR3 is TGTGCCAGCAACACAGGGGGAAATGAAAAACTGTTTTTT. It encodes CASNTGGNEKLFF.

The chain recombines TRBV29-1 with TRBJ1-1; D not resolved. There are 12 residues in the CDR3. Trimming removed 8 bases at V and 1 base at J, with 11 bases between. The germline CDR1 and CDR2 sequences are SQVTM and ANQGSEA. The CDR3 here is CSRSFTNTEAFF. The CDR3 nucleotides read TGCAGCAGAAGCTTTACGAACACTGAAGCTTTCTTT. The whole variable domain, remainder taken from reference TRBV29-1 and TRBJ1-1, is SAVISQKPSRDICQRGTSLTIQCQVDSQVTMMFWYRQQPGQSLTLIATANQGSEATYESGFVIDKFPISRPNLTFSTLTVSNMSPEDSSIYLCSRSFTNTEAFFGQGTRLTVV.

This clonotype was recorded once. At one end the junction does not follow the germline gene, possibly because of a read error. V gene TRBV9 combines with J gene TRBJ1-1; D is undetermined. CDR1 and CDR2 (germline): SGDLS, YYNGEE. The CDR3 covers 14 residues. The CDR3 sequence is CASSALRWDTEASF. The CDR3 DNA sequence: TGTGCCAGCAGCGCCTTAAGGTGGGATACTGAAGCTTCCTTT.

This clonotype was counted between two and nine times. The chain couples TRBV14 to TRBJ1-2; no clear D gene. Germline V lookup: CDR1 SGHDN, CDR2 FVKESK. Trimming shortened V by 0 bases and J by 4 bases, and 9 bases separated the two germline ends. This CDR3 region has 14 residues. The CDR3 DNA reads TGTGCCAGCAGCCAAGACCAGGTTGCCTATGGCTACACCTTC. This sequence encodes CASSQDQVAYGYTF.

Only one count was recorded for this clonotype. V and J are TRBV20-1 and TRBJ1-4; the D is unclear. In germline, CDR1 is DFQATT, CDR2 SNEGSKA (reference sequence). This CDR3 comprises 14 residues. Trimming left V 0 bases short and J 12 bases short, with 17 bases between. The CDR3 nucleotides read TGCAGTGCTAGAGATCGAGGGTACCGCGAAGAACTGTTTTTT. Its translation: CSARDRGYREELFF.

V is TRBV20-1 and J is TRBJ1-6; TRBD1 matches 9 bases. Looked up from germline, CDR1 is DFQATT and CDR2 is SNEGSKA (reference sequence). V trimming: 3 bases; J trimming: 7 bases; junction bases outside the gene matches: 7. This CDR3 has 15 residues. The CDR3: CSARVDRGRNSPLHF. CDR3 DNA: TGCAGTGCTAGGGTGGACAGGGGACGAAATTCACCCCTCCACTTT.

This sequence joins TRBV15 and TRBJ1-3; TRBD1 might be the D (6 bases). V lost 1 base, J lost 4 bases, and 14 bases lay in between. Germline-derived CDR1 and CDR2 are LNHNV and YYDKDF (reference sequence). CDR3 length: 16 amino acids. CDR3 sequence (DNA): TGTGCCACCAGCAGAGTAAGGCAGGGGAGCGGAAACACCATATATTTT. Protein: CATSRVRQGSGNTIYF.

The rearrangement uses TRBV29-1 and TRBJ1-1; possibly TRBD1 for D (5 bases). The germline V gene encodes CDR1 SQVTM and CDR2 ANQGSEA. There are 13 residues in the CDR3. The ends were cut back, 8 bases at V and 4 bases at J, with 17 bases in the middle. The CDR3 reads CSSSPGTVTEAFF. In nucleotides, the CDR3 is TGCAGCAGTTCTCCCGGGACGGTCACTGAAGCTTTCTTT.

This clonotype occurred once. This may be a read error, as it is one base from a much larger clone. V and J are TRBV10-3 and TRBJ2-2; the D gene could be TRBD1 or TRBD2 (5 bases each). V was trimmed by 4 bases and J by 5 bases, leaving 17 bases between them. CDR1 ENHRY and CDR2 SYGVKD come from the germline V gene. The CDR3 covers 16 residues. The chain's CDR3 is CAISAQMGRMTGELFF. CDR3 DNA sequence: TGTGCCATCAGTGCTCAAATGGGACGGATGACCGGGGAGCTGTTTTTT.

CDR3 sequence reads: CASSQMAITEAFF. The DNA of the CDR3 is TGTGCCAGCAGCCAAATGGCGATCACTGAAGCTTTCTTT. This rearrangement joins TRBV3-1 to TRBJ1-1; D remains ambiguous. This CDR3 region has 13 residues. CDR1 and CDR2 from the germline V gene are LGHDT and YNNKEL (reference sequence). Trimming shortened V by 2 bases and J by 4 bases, and 8 bases separated the two germline ends. Based on the CDR3 plus reference TRBV3-1 and TRBJ1-1, the full variable domain is DTAVSQTPKYLVTQMGNDKSIKCEQNLGHDTMYWYKQDSKKFLKIMFSYNNKELIINETVPNRFSPKSPDKAHLNLHINSLELGDSAVYFCASSQMAITEAFFGQGTRLTVV.

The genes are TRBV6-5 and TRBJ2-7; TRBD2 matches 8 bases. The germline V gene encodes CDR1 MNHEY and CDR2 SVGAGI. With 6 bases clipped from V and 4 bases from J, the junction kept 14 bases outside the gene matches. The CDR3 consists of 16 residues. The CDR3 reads CASSFVIRGGGYEQYF. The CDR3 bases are TGTGCCAGCAGCTTCGTAATCCGGGGGGGAGGTTACGAGCAGTACTTC.

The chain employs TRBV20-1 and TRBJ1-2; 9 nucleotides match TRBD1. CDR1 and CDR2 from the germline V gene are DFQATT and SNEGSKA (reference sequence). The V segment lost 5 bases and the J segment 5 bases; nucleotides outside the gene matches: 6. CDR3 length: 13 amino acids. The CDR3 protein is CSASAGTGYGYTF. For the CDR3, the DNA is TGCAGTGCTTCAGCCGGGACAGGGTATGGCTACACCTTC.

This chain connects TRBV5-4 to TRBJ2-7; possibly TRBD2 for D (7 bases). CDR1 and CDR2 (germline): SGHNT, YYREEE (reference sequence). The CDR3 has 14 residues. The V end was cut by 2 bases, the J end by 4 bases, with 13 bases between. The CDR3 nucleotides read TGTGCCAGCAGCTTAGGGGGGGCCCAATACGAGCAGTACTTC. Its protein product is CASSLGGAQYEQYF.

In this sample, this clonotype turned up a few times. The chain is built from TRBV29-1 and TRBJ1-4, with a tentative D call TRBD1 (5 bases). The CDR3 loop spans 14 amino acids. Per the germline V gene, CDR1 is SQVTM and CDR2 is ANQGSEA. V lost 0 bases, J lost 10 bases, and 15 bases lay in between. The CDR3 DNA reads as TGCAGCGTTGAAGATCTCAGGGACTCTGGAAAACTGTTTTTT. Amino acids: CSVEDLRDSGKLFF.

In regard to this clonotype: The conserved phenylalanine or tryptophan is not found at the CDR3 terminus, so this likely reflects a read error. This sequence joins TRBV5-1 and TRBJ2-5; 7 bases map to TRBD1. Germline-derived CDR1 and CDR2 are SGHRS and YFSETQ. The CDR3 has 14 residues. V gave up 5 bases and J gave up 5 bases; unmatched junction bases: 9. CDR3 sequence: CASSYPGQTETQYC. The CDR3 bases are TGCGCCAGCAGTTACCCGGGACAGACGGAGACCCAGTACTGC.